These 21 T cell receptor beta chains originate from one sample sequenced in a study of blood T cells in healthy people across ages. A second PCR of about 7 to 11 cycles used a sample-barcoded 5' primer and a J-beta primer mix. TCRdb re-called the 5' RACE reads with MiXCR, one entry per CDR3 protein. This sample carries about 2 million distinct CDR3 sequences, just under 50% of them seen once, and the ten largest clones take around 2.1%. Sequencing was carried out using blood. Receptors were obtained from a woman in her thirties or forties in good health.

The chain has TRBV5-1 and TRBJ2-5, with 8 bases that match TRBD2. CDR3 length: 16 residues. CDR1 is SGHRS, CDR2 YFSETQ, per germline. Trimming took 7 bases from V and 5 from J; bases not matched to a gene: 16. Here the CDR3 DNA reads TGCGCCAGCGGAATAAACGGGGGGGCCTTTGGGGAGACCCAGTACTTC. Its protein is CASGINGGAFGETQYF.

The chain recombines TRBV4-1 with TRBJ2-4; D may correspond to TRBD1 or TRBD2 (5 bases each). Germline loops: CDR1 MGHRA, CDR2 YSYEKL. Trimming left V 1 base short and J 0 bases short, with 13 bases between. This CDR3 is 17 amino acids long. The chain's CDR3 is CASSQVFEGIAKNIQYF. Written as DNA, the CDR3 is TGCGCCAGCAGCCAAGTGTTCGAGGGGATAGCCAAAAACATTCAGTACTTC.

V usage is TRBV12-3 or TRBV12-4 and J usage is TRBJ1-2; D unclear. This CDR3 comprises 15 residues. Trimming took 10 bases from V and 3 from J, leaving 21 bases between them. CDR3 residues: CATSLAGFKDYGYTF. CDR3 DNA sequence: TGTGCCACTTCATTAGCAGGATTCAAGGACTATGGCTACACCTTC.

In this sample, this clonotype turned up a few times. The chain combines TRBV7-2 with TRBJ2-3; no definite D call. The CDR3 contains 14 residues. V lost 5 bases and J 6 bases, leaving 15 bases between the germline ends. Germline-derived CDR1 and CDR2 are SGHTA and FQGNSA. As DNA, the CDR3 is TGTGCCAGCAGCCCCAGTCCGTTACACGATACGCAGTATTTT. This encodes CASSPSPLHDTQYF.

The V and J genes are TRBV20-1 and TRBJ2-5; 7 positions match TRBD2. The CDR3 covers 15 residues. V dropped 5 bases and J dropped 2; count of bases not matched to a gene: 11. Per germline, CDR1 DFQATT and CDR2 SNEGSKA (reference sequence). In DNA, the CDR3 is TGCAGTGCTCCCGCCCGTGGGGGAGGGCAAGAGACCCAGTACTTC. Translated: CSAPARGGGQETQYF.

The J gene is TRBJ1-2, the V gene TRBV15; 8 bases are shared with TRBD1. CDR1 LNHNV and CDR2 YYDKDF come from the germline V gene (reference sequence). Losses at the gene ends were 4 bases for V and 6 bases for J; bases not matched to a gene: 7. CDR3 length: 14 residues. The CDR3 nucleotides are TGTGCCACCAGCACCCCGGACAGGGATAATGGCTACACCTTC. Encoded protein: CATSTPDRDNGYTF.

This chain links TRBV6-5 with TRBJ2-1; D ambiguous. Germline values: CDR1 MNHEY, CDR2 SVGAGI. Trimming took 4 bases from V and 7 from J, leaving 17 bases between them. This CDR3 region has 15 residues. DNA for the CDR3: TGTGCCAGCAGTTCCCCGCAGGCCTGGTTGAATGAGCAGTTCTTC. Encoded protein: CASSSPQAWLNEQFF.

The rearrangement links TRBV11-1 to TRBJ2-5; TRBD1 matches 9 bases. Trimming removed 5 bases from V and 0 bases from J; junction bases left unmatched: 28. This CDR3 is built from 23 residues. CDR1 and CDR2 from the germline V gene are SGHAT and FQDESV (reference sequence). CDR3 DNA: TGTGCCAGCAGCCCGCTGACTATGTTGAGGTCCAACCGGGACAGGGAATACCAAGAGACCCAGTACTTC. Its translation is CASSPLTMLRSNRDREYQETQYF.

The gene calls are TRBV4-1 and TRBJ2-5, with 10 bases identical to TRBD2. The CDR3 extends over 17 amino acids. The ends lost 6 bases at V and 2 bases at J; junction bases unmatched: 12. Germline V lookup: CDR1 MGHRA, CDR2 YSYEKL. DNA of the CDR3: TGCGCCAGCAGTGGCCCAGGAAATAGCGGGGGGCAAGAGACCCAGTACTTC. Its protein product is CASSGPGNSGGQETQYF.

The count of this clonotype is one. The rearrangement links TRBV4-3 to TRBJ1-1; 7 nucleotides align to TRBD1. This CDR3 has 15 amino acids. Unmatched junction bases numbered 5, after V lost 1 base and J lost 3 bases. Looked up from germline, CDR1 is LGHNA and CDR2 is YSLEER. DNA for the CDR3: TGCGCCAGCAGCCAAGGACAGGGAGGGTACACTGAAGCTTTCTTT. Translation gives CASSQGQGGYTEAFF.

As DNA, the CDR3 is TGCAGTGCCTCACGAGCCAGTCAGCCCCAGCATTTT. It codes for CSASRASQPQHF. This chain links TRBV20-1 with TRBJ1-5, with D unclear. The V gene lost 6 bases and the J gene lost 6 bases, with 12 bases spanning the gap. The CDR3 loop spans 12 amino acids. Germline assignment: CDR1 DFQATT and CDR2 SNEGSKA (reference sequence).

This clonotype has just a few counts. J is TRBJ2-5 and V is TRBV7-6; a possible D gene is TRBD1 (6 bases). The J call is uncertain, as TRBJ2-7 better fits the DNA end. Germline values: CDR1 SGHVS, CDR2 FNYEAQ. The CDR3 is made up of 13 amino acids. The CDR3, as DNA: TGTGCCAGCAGCTTCGGCCCAGGGGACGAGCAGTACTTC. Translated, it gives CASSFGPGDEQYF.

In its sample, this clonotype was seen a few times. The rearrangement joins TRBV20-1 to TRBJ2-7; no firm D call. Trimming took 3 bases from V and 0 from J, leaving 6 bases between them. The CDR3 loop spans 12 amino acids. Germline CDR1 and CDR2: DFQATT and SNEGSKA (reference sequence). The CDR3 protein is CSASHASYEQYF. As DNA, the CDR3 is TGCAGTGCTAGCCACGCCTCCTACGAGCAGTACTTC.

This CDR3 reads CASSLLGGPRAFF. The CDR3 DNA reads as TGTGCCAGCAGTTTATTGGGTGGTCCGCGAGCTTTCTTT. The V call is TRBV27, the J call TRBJ1-1; D uncertain. This CDR3 spans 13 amino acids. V was cut by 1 base and J by 10 bases, with 13 bases left in between. The germline V gene encodes CDR1 MNHEY and CDR2 SMNVEV (reference sequence).

CDR3 nucleotide sequence: TGTGCCAGCAGCCAAGGGGGGGACCGAATAAACTATGGCTACACCTTC. It specifies CASSQGGDRINYGYTF. The V gene is TRBV4-2, the J gene TRBJ1-2; possible D gene TRBD1, 5 bases. The germline CDR1 and CDR2 sequences are LGHNA and YNFKEQ. CDR3 size: 16 residues. The V end was cut by 1 base, the J end by 2 bases, with 14 bases between.

This chain links TRBV18 with TRBJ1-6; 8 bases map to TRBD1. The CDR3 extends over 16 amino acids. Unmatched junction bases numbered 6, after V lost 3 bases and J lost 5 bases. Germline V gives CDR1 KGHSH, CDR2 LQKENI. This CDR3 reads CASSPSTGANNSPLHF. CDR3 nucleotide sequence: TGTGCCAGCTCACCTTCGACAGGGGCGAATAATTCACCCCTCCACTTT.

This clonotype was recorded once. The J gene is TRBJ2-1, the V gene TRBV20-1; weak D call: TRBD1 (6 bases). V was cut by 1 base and J by 3 bases, with 16 bases left in between. Germline loops: CDR1 DFQATT, CDR2 SNEGSKA (reference sequence). The CDR3 totals 16 residues. This CDR3 reads CSARGAQGIVYNEQFF. CDR3 DNA sequence: TGCAGTGCTAGAGGCGCACAGGGTATCGTCTACAATGAGCAGTTCTTC.

The chain couples TRBV7-2 to TRBJ2-5, with 11 bases lining up with TRBD2. Germline trimming cut 1 base from V and 11 bases from J; bases unmatched to any gene: 15. The CDR3 runs to 17 residues. Germline CDR1 and CDR2: SGHTA and FQGNSA. CDR3 residues: CASSLVGGLAVKNEQYF. For the CDR3, the DNA is TGTGCCAGCAGCTTAGTGGGGGGACTAGCGGTGAAAAATGAGCAGTACTTC.

This rearrangement joins TRBV27 to TRBJ2-6; 7 positions agree with TRBD1. CDR3 size: 16 residues. The V and J ends lost 4 bases and 2 bases, in that order; junction bases with no gene match: 5. Germline V CDR1 and CDR2: MNHEY, SMNVEV (reference sequence). CDR3 loop: CASSSTGCPGANVLTF. In DNA form, the CDR3 reads TGTGCCAGCAGTTCGACAGGGTGCCCTGGGGCCAACGTCCTGACTTTC.

This clonotype was observed a handful of times. This chain joins TRBV9 and TRBJ2-7; 13 nucleotides match TRBD2. The CDR3 runs 16 residues. Germline V gives CDR1 SGDLS, CDR2 YYNGEE. The V and J ends lost 0 bases and 7 bases, in that order; junction bases with no gene match: 7. CDR3 coding DNA: TGTGCCAGCAGCGTAGGGTCAGGGGGACTAGCGGGAGAGCAGTACTTC. Its translation: CASSVGSGGLAGEQYF. Looking up the rest from reference TRBV9 and TRBJ2-7 gives the full variable domain: DSGVTQTPKHLITATGQRVTLRCSPRSGDLSVYWYQQSLDQGLQFLIQYYNGEERAKGNILERFSAQQFPDLHSELNLSSLELGDSALYFCASSVGSGGLAGEQYFGPGTRLTVT.

The rearrangement uses TRBV28 and TRBJ1-2; a weak D match, TRBD1 (5 bases). Germline V gene data show CDR1 as MDHEN and CDR2 as SYDVKM. V gave up 7 bases and J gave up 5 bases, with 14 bases separating them. The CDR3 totals 13 residues. The CDR3 sequence: CASTNGALYGYTF. CDR3 nucleotide sequence: TGTGCCAGCACCAACGGGGCTTTGTATGGCTACACCTTC.